In this sample, the clone carrying this TCR beta chain turned up once. The antigen remains unidentified. Here immunoSEQ multiplex PCR was the method, and the copy in TCRdb shows in-frame clones only, minus some. The repertoire holds 99,000 or so clones, with approximately 89% as singletons. Time point given: cycle 4 day 1 (C4D1), after more than five weeks of nivolumab. Every patient had relapsed following autologous stem cell transplantation, and cohorts differed in brentuximab vedotin exposure. The source of the sample is a study of PD-1 blockade in classical Hodgkin lymphoma. General study results and limits: Before treatment, complete responders showed about the same diversity as newly diagnosed patients.

The CDR3 extends over 16 amino acids. V was shortened by 0 bases and J by 4 bases, with 13 bases between the two germline ends. Germline lookup yields CDR1 MRHNA and CDR2 SNTAGT. The sequences come from peripheral blood mononuclear cells (PBMCs), collected before the fourth cycle of nivolumab. The rearrangement links TRBV6-4 to TRBJ2-1, with D tentatively TRBD1 or TRBD2 (6 bases each). The receptor was isolated from a human donor with classical Hodgkin lymphoma. This CDR3 reads CASSDSGGGQYNEQFF. For the CDR3, the DNA is TGTGCCAGCAGTGACTCAGGGGGAGGCCAATACAATGAGCAGTTCTTC.